This is a list of T cell receptor beta chains from one sample in a study of T cells in tuberculosis. Clones were read by immunoSEQ multiplex PCR, and TCRdb kept only the in-frame ones, dropping some. The data show tens of thousands of clones, under 95% seen once. The sequenced sample was CD1b-GMM tetramer-negative cells sorted from PBMCs. The receptor source for this set is an adult woman with latent tuberculosis. CDR3s include the opening cysteine and the closing phenylalanine or tryptophan. The order of the fields is CDR3 protein, D gene, clone size, V gene. D genes are given only for firm matches. Only some rows state a clone size, as once, few, many or a class for expanded clones.

cdr3_aa: CASSLGSAGSQETQYF; d_call: NA; clone_size: NA; v_call: TRBV5-8
cdr3_aa: CASSQPDRAYEQYF; d_call: TRBD1; clone_size: NA; v_call: TRBV4-1
cdr3_aa: CSVERQGRGETQYF; d_call: NA; clone_size: once; v_call: TRBV29-1
cdr3_aa: CASSMAAAARPLYGYTF; d_call: NA; clone_size: NA; v_call: TRBV19
cdr3_aa: CASSLDGTGFYSYEQYF; d_call: TRBD1; clone_size: NA; v_call: TRBV5-1
cdr3_aa: CASSRTGYYEQYF; d_call: TRBD1; clone_size: NA; v_call: TRBV27
cdr3_aa: CASSGQGELGQPQHF; d_call: TRBD1; clone_size: NA; v_call: TRBV2
cdr3_aa: CASSLGQGANTEAFF; d_call: TRBD1; clone_size: NA; v_call: TRBV19
cdr3_aa: CASSILYEQFF; d_call: NA; clone_size: NA; v_call: TRBV19
cdr3_aa: CASSESPGGRGYTF; d_call: TRBD1; clone_size: once; v_call: TRBV2
cdr3_aa: CASSFKRTGVYGYTF; d_call: TRBD1; clone_size: NA; v_call: TRBV6-5
cdr3_aa: CASSGLAGANTGELFF; d_call: TRBD2; clone_size: NA; v_call: TRBV2
cdr3_aa: CATTTGVWETQYF; d_call: TRBD1; clone_size: NA; v_call: TRBV10-3
cdr3_aa: CASSRTSGGTTSSYNEQFF; d_call: TRBD2; clone_size: NA; v_call: TRBV18
cdr3_aa: CASSEAPRGEQFF; d_call: NA; clone_size: NA; v_call: TRBV6-1
cdr3_aa: CAQLGPGEKLFF; d_call: NA; clone_size: once; v_call: TRBV30
cdr3_aa: CASSSGTVRETQYF; d_call: TRBD1; clone_size: NA; v_call: TRBV2
cdr3_aa: CASSRWTGTAGELFF; d_call: TRBD1; clone_size: NA; v_call: TRBV7-3
cdr3_aa: CSVRDRGSYGYTF; d_call: TRBD1; clone_size: NA; v_call: TRBV29-1
cdr3_aa: CASSPGHLTGELFF; d_call: NA; clone_size: NA; v_call: TRBV14
cdr3_aa: CASRHKDSYNEQFF; d_call: NA; clone_size: NA; v_call: TRBV7-9
cdr3_aa: CASSLGGTGYGYTF; d_call: TRBD1; clone_size: NA; v_call: TRBV5-4
cdr3_aa: CASSQVRVASAGYTF; d_call: NA; clone_size: NA; v_call: TRBV4-1
cdr3_aa: CASSARTGGGDTIYF; d_call: TRBD1; clone_size: NA; v_call: TRBV6-1
cdr3_aa: CASSGGRTIPTNEKLFF; d_call: NA; clone_size: NA; v_call: TRBV2
cdr3_aa: CSARGTGLARF; d_call: TRBD1; clone_size: NA; v_call: TRBV20-1
cdr3_aa: CASSPWQGMASGNTIYF; d_call: NA; clone_size: NA; v_call: TRBV28
cdr3_aa: CASSIQGPGNQPQHF; d_call: NA; clone_size: NA; v_call: TRBV19
cdr3_aa: CASSFRDEQYF; d_call: NA; clone_size: NA; v_call: TRBV5-6
cdr3_aa: CASRRVGLADSYEQYF; d_call: TRBD2; clone_size: NA; v_call: TRBV6-6
cdr3_aa: CASSLVSGKSEAFF; d_call: NA; clone_size: NA; v_call: TRBV5-1
cdr3_aa: CASSPGTARTETQYF; d_call: TRBD1; clone_size: NA; v_call: TRBV18
cdr3_aa: CASSQTGTGGRQPQHF; d_call: TRBD1; clone_size: NA; v_call: TRBV5-6
cdr3_aa: CASSALDRVNSPLHF; d_call: TRBD1; clone_size: NA; v_call: TRBV25-1
cdr3_aa: CASSQAVQGRQYF; d_call: NA; clone_size: once; v_call: TRBV4-3
cdr3_aa: CAWSVPGGGAKNIQYF; d_call: TRBD2; clone_size: NA; v_call: TRBV30
cdr3_aa: CASSRDGGVNEQFF; d_call: TRBD2; clone_size: NA; v_call: TRBV9
cdr3_aa: CASGNRGGVETQYF; d_call: NA; clone_size: NA; v_call: TRBV19
cdr3_aa: CASSPVPGQGSNEQYF; d_call: TRBD1; clone_size: NA; v_call: TRBV18
cdr3_aa: CSVEKGALTDTQYF; d_call: TRBD1; clone_size: NA; v_call: TRBV29-1
cdr3_aa: CASSAGRLNYGYTF; d_call: NA; clone_size: NA; v_call: TRBV27
cdr3_aa: CASESQAYNSPLHF; d_call: NA; clone_size: NA; v_call: TRBV5-5
cdr3_aa: CSVSGNYGYTF; d_call: NA; clone_size: NA; v_call: TRBV29-1
cdr3_aa: CASSLLTPDEGFF; d_call: NA; clone_size: NA; v_call: TRBV5-1